This TCR beta chain was sequenced during a study of shared clonotypes between healthy human individuals. The V and J ends lost 3 bases and 5 bases, in that order; junction bases with no gene match: 10. This CDR3 spans 15 amino acids. Germline CDR1 reads SGHNT; CDR2 reads YYREEE (reference sequence). TCRdb keeps only in-frame clones here, not all; method: immunoSEQ multiplex PCR. The table shows 1,500,000 or so clones, with approximately 98.5% occurring only once. The specimen was naive CD4+ T cells sorted from blood. Subset noted: CD45RA+ positively selected. The chain uses TRBV5-4 and TRBJ2-7, with 8 bases matching TRBD1. This receptor was identified in a man under 40 in good health. The CDR3 bases are TGTGCCAGCAGCTCACTACGGGACAGGCTCCACGAGCAGTACTTC. This codes for CASSSLRDRLHEQYF.